This T cell receptor (beta chain) stems from a study of post-analysis software for immune sequencing data. Study background: Relapsing-remitting, secondary progressive and progressive-relapsing forms of multiple sclerosis all featured among disease courses. Points from the study as a whole: Higher frequency in patients than in controls was seen for 5 or 6 TRBV segments, with TRBV5-6, TRBV5-1 and TRBV20-1 among them. By F measure, strong co-clustering occurred among samples prepared in the same batch. Significantly lower normalized Chao1 diversity was seen in multiple sclerosis patients than in controls.

A remark on this clonotype: Its antigen remains unknown. Germline is not matched at one junction end, which may reflect a read error.

This CDR3 has 15 amino acids. CDR1 and CDR2 from the germline V gene are KGHSH and LQKENI. Unique molecular identifiers were carried by the TCR beta cDNA libraries. About 500,000 cDNA molecules were obtained per 1 to 10 million input T cells. TCRdb redid the calling of the PCR reads with MiXCR, one entry per CDR3 protein. The sample lists around 500,000 distinct CDR3 sequences, roughly 34% occurring once. The genes are TRBV18 and TRBJ2-5; 8 bases agree with TRBD1. This clonotype was obtained from a girl aged 2 to 17 with multiple sclerosis. Sequencing was carried out using blood. The CDR3 sequence is CASLPEQGEQETQYF. As DNA, the CDR3 is TGTGCCAGCTTACCAGAACAGGGGGAACAAGAGACCCAGTACTTC.